Following are 10 T cell receptor beta chains from one sample sequenced in a study of early T cells in non-severe SARS-CoV-2 infection. From the 5' RACE reads, TCRdb called clonotypes with MiXCR, one entry per CDR3 protein. The sample includes 35,000 to 45,000 distinct CDR3 sequences, roughly 7.9% of them seen just once. This specimen consisted of whole blood, obtained at baseline. These receptors all come from an adult who was a healthcare worker with PCR-confirmed SARS-CoV-2 infection or an uninfected control (not recorded which).

This clonotype showed up many times. The chain joins TRBV11-2 to TRBJ1-1; TRBD1 might be the D (5 bases). The CDR3 extends over 14 amino acids. Trimming took 5 bases from V and 0 from J, leaving 10 bases between them. CDR1 and CDR2 from the germline V gene are SGHAT and FQNNGV. CDR3 DNA: TGTGCCAGCAGCCTTGGGACCGTGAACACTGAAGCTTTCTTT. Translation gives CASSLGTVNTEAFF.

This clonotype was counted between two and nine times. The V and J genes are TRBV14 and TRBJ1-1; D unresolved. V lost 1 base to trimming and J lost 4 bases, with 7 bases between them. The CDR3 spans 13 residues. The germline gives CDR1 SGHDN, CDR2 FVKESK. CDR3 amino acids: CASSQVPGTEAFF. The CDR3 nucleotides are TGTGCCAGCAGCCAAGTGCCGGGCACTGAAGCTTTCTTT.

This clonotype has at least ten counts. The V call is TRBV13, the J call TRBJ1-1; D perhaps matches TRBD1 (6 bases). The germline V gene encodes CDR1 PRHDT and CDR2 FYEKMQ (reference sequence). Deletions cut 1 base from V and 5 bases from J, with 8 bases between. This CDR3 spans 13 amino acids. CDR3 coding DNA: TGTGCCAGCAGCTTAGACAGGGTTACTGAAGCTTTCTTT. It encodes CASSLDRVTEAFF.

This clonotype was observed a handful of times. The chain has TRBV7-2 and TRBJ2-3, with 9 bases matching TRBD2. The length of the CDR3 is 15 residues. The trim removed 2 bases at V and 4 bases at J, leaving 4 bases unmatched. Germline V gives CDR1 SGHTA, CDR2 FQGNSA. This chain's CDR3 is CASSLRLAASDTQYF. For the CDR3, the DNA is TGTGCCAGCAGCTTAAGACTAGCGGCCTCAGATACGCAGTATTTT.

There are a few counts of this clonotype. The chain has TRBV11-2 and TRBJ2-5; D not resolved. This CDR3 spans 17 amino acids. From germline, CDR1 is SGHAT and CDR2 FQNNGV. Trimming removed 1 base at V and 0 bases at J, with 15 bases between. The CDR3 reads CASSLVSWSLYQETQYF. The CDR3 DNA sequence: TGTGCCAGCAGCTTAGTCTCCTGGAGCCTTTACCAAGAGACCCAGTACTTC.

The gene calls are TRBV2 and TRBJ2-7; 14 positions agree with TRBD2. The V gene's germline CDR1 is SNHLY and CDR2 FYNNEI. The CDR3 length is 13 residues. J gave up 6 bases and V 7 bases, and 2 bases lay outside the gene matches. CDR3 region: CASMGTSGGEQYF. The CDR3, as DNA: TGTGCCAGCATGGGGACTAGCGGGGGCGAGCAGTACTTC. Supplemented by reference TRBV2 and TRBJ2-7, the full variable domain reads EPEVTQTPSHQVTQMGQEVILRCVPISNHLYFYWYRQILGQKVEFLVSFYNNEISEKSEIFDDQFSVERPDGSNFTLKIRSTKLEDSAMYFCASMGTSGGEQYFGPGTRLTVT.

The gene calls are TRBV6-2 or TRBV6-3 and TRBJ1-1; maybe TRBD1 (5 bases). The CDR3 totals 11 residues. CDR1 is MNHEY and CDR2 is SVGEGT in the germline V gene. V lost 10 bases, J lost 4 bases, and 10 bases lay in between. Here the CDR3 DNA reads TGTGCCACAGCGGGGGGCACTGAAGCTTTCTTT. It encodes CATAGGTEAFF.

The table lists this clonotype with many counts. The J gene is TRBJ1-1, the V gene TRBV5-1; D possibly corresponds to TRBD1 (5 bases). V was clipped by 0 bases and J by 1 base, with 10 bases between them. Germline V gene sequence: CDR1 SGHRS, CDR2 YFSETQ. CDR3 length: 15 amino acids. CDR3 protein: CASSLVAGANTEAFF. The CDR3 DNA is TGCGCCAGCAGCTTGGTAGCCGGGGCGAACACTGAAGCTTTCTTT.

This clonotype was detected many times. The chain employs TRBV7-9 and TRBJ1-5; 9 bases align to TRBD1. The CDR3 contains 15 residues. J gave up 6 bases and V 5 bases, and 8 bases lay outside the gene matches. Germline V lookup: CDR1 SEHNR, CDR2 FQNEAQ (reference sequence). CDR3 in DNA: TGTGCCAGCAGCCGGGGGACAGGGTCTAGTCAGCCCCAGCATTTT. It encodes CASSRGTGSSQPQHF. Supplemented by reference TRBV7-9 and TRBJ1-5, the full variable domain reads DTGVSQNPRHKITKRGQNVTFRCDPISEHNRLYWYRQTLGQGPEFLTYFQNEAQLEKSRLLSDRFSAERPKGSFSTLEIQRTEQGDSAMYLCASSRGTGSSQPQHFGDGTRLSIL.

The genes are TRBV7-9 and TRBJ1-2; the D gene is possibly TRBD1 (6 bases). The CDR3 contains 16 residues. Germline loops: CDR1 SEHNR, CDR2 FQNEAQ (reference sequence). V lost 5 bases and J lost 4, with 20 bases in between. The CDR3 loop is CASSITGIGGIYGYTF. The CDR3 DNA sequence: TGTGCCAGCAGCATTACAGGGATCGGCGGGATCTATGGCTACACCTTC.